Listed here is a single T cell receptor beta chain. Eight separate reactions per sample served to make cDNA. Via template switching, UMIs carrying a 6-nucleotide sample barcode were introduced. One entry per CDR3 protein, without DNA, is what TCRdb gives after re-calling the 5' RACE reads. The specimen's table records 150,000 to 200,000 distinct CDR3 sequences. This sample was included in a study of monozygotic twins with inflammatory bowel disease. What was sequenced was blood. The origin of this receptor is a human donor with ulcerative colitis or Crohn's disease, or a healthy co-twin of an affected twin (not recorded which).

CDR3 in amino acids: CAWSGTGGNYGYTF. The chain joins TRBV30 to TRBJ1-2; TCRdb calls TRBD1, which cannot be checked without DNA. Germline V CDR1 and CDR2: GTSNPN, SVGIG (reference sequence). This CDR3 comprises 14 residues.